This TCR beta chain was sequenced for a study of cytomegalovirus exposure and HLA in healthy donors. On this clone: What it recognizes is unknown.

Study-wide findings and caveats: Later on, an analysis tied 15,000 to 20,000 TCR beta sequences to HLA alleles at 0.05 false discovery rate. Common viral pathogens (according to a later analysis) appeared linked to several of the most significant clusters.

The PCR employed 60 Vbeta primers together with 13 Jbeta primers. Source study methods: Later, an analysis found about 80 million unique TCR beta chains, and approximately 10 million of these were shared. Only in-frame clones appear in the TCRdb table, and some are missing; sequencing was by immunoSEQ multiplex PCR. Clonal size and the V and J genes are those of that table, whereas D and trimming came from the DNA. The sample lists some 150,000 clones, approximately 80% occurring once. Trimming at V came to 0 bases and at J to 7 bases, leaving 8 bases not matched to a gene. CDR1 is SGHNT and CDR2 is YYREEE in the germline V gene (reference sequence). The CDR3 sequence is 16 residues long. Those who donated were healthy bone marrow donors.

This clonotype originated in a woman aged 50 to 65 in good health and CMV-seropositive. The sample was PBMCs. The chain is built from TRBV5-4 and TRBJ2-1; 9 bases match TRBD1. CDR3 in DNA: TGTGCCAGCAGCTTGGTTAGTGGGACAGGGAGTAATGAGCAGTTCTTC. As protein: CASSLVSGTGSNEQFF.